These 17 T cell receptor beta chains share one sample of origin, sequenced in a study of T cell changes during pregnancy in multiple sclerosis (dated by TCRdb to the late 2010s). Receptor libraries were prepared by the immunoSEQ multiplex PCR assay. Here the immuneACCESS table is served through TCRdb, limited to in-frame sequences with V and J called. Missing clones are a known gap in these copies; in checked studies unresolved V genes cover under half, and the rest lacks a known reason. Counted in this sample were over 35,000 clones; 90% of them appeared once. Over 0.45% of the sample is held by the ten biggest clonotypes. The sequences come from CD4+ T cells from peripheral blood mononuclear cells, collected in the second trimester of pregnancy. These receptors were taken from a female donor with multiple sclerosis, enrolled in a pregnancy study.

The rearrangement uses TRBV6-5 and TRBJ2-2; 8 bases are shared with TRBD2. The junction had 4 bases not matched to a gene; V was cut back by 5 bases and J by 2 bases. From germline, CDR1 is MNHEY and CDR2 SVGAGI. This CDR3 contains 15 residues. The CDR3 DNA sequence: TGTGCCAGCAGTCCTGGACTAGCCAACACCGGGGAGCTGTTTTTT. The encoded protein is CASSPGLANTGELFF.

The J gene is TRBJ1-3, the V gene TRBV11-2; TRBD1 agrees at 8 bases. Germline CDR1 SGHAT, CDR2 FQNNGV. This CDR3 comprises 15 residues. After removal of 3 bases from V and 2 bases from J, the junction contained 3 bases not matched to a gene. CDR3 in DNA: TGTGCCAGCAGCTTCGACAGGGGAACTGGAAACACCATATATTTT. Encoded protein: CASSFDRGTGNTIYF.

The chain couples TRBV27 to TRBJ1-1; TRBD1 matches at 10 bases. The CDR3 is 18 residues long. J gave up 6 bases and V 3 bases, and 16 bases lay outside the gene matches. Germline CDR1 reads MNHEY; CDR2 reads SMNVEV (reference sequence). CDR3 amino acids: CASSLSSGQGLTRAEAFF. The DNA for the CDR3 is TGTGCCAGCAGTTTGTCTTCGGGACAGGGGCTTACTCGGGCTGAAGCTTTCTTT.

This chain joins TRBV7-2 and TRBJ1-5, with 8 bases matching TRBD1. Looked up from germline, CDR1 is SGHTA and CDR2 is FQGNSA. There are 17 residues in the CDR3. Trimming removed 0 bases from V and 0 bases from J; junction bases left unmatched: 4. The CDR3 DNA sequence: TGTGCCAGCAGCTTAGCCACAGGGGGGTATAGCAATCAGCCCCAGCATTTT. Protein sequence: CASSLATGGYSNQPQHF.

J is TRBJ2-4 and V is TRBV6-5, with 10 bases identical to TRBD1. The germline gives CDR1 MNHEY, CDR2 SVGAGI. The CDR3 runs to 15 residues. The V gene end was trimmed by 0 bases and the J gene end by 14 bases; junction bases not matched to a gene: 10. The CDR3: CASSYSGHPGQGKYF. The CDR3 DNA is TGTGCCAGCAGTTACTCGGGGCATCCGGGACAGGGGAAGTACTTC.

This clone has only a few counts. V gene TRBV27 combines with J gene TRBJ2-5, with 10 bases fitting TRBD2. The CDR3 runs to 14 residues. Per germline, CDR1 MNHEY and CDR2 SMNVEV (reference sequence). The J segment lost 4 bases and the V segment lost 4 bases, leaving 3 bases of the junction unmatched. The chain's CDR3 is CASSYRTSGETQYF. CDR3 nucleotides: TGTGCCAGCAGTTATCGGACTAGCGGAGAGACCCAGTACTTC.

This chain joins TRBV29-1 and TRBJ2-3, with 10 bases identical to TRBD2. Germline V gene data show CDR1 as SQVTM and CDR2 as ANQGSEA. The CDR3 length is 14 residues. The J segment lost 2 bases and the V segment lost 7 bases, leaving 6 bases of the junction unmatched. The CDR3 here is CSAGAGGPTDTQYF. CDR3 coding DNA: TGCAGCGCCGGAGCGGGAGGGCCCACAGATACGCAGTATTTT.

CDR3 in DNA: TGTGCCAGCAGTTACTCGACTAGCGGTGGCCTAGAGCAGTTCTTC. Translated: CASSYSTSGGLEQFF. V usage is TRBV6-6 and J usage is TRBJ2-1; the match to TRBD2 covers 9 bases. This CDR3 is built from 15 residues. V shed 0 bases, J shed 10 bases, and the junction held 7 bases outside the gene matches. Germline CDR1 MNHNY, CDR2 SVGAGI (reference sequence).

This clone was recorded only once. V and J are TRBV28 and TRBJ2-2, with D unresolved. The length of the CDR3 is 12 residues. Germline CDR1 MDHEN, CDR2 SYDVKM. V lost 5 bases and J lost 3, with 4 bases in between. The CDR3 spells CASSRDTGELFF. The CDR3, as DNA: TGTGCCAGCAGTCGGGACACCGGGGAGCTGTTTTTT.

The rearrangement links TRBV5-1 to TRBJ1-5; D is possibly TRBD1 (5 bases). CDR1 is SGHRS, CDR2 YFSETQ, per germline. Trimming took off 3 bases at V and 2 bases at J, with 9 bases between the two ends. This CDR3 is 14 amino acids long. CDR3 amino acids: CASSWGDGNQPQHF. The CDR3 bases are TGCGCCAGCAGCTGGGGGGATGGCAATCAGCCCCAGCATTTT.

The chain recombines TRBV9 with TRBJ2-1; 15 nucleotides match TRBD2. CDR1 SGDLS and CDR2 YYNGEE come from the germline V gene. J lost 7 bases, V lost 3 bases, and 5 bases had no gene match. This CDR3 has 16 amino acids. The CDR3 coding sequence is TGTGCCAGCAGCGGATTAGGGACTAGCGGGAGGAATGAGCAGTTCTTC. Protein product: CASSGLGTSGRNEQFF.

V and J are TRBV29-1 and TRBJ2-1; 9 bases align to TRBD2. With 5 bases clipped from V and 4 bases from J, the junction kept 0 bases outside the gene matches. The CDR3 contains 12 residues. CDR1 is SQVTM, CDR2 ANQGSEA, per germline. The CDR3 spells CSVTSGYNEQFF. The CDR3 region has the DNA TGCAGCGTTACTAGCGGGTACAATGAGCAGTTCTTC.

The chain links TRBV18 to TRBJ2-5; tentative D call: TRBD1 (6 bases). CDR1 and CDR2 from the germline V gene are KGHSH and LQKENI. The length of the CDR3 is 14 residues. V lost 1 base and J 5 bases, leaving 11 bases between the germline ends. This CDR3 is CASSPQTGFETQYF. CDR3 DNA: TGTGCCAGCTCACCACAGACAGGTTTTGAGACCCAGTACTTC.

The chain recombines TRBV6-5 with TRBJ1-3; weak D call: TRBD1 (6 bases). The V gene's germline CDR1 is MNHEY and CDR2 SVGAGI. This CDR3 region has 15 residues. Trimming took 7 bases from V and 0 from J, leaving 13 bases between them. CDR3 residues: CASTSTGISGNTIYF. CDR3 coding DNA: TGTGCCAGCACCTCCACAGGGATCTCTGGAAACACCATATATTTT.

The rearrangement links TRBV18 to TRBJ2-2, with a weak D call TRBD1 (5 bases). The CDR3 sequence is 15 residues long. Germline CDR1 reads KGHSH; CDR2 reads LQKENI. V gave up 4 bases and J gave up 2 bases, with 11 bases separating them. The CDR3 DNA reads TGTGCCAGCTCACTACCACAGGTTAACACCGGGGAGCTGTTTTTT. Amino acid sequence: CASSLPQVNTGELFF. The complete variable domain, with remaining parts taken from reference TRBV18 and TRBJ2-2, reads NAGVMQNPRHLVRRRGQEARLRCSPMKGHSHVYWYRQLPEEGLKFMVYLQKENIIDESGMPKERFSAEFPKEGPSILRIQQVVRGDSAAYFCASSLPQVNTGELFFGEGSRLTVL.

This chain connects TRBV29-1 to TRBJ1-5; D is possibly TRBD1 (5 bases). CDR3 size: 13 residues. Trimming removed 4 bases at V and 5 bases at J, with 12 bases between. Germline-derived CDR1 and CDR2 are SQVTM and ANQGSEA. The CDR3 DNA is TGCAGCGTTGGGGGCCGAGGCGATCAGCCCCAGCATTTT. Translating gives CSVGGRGDQPQHF.

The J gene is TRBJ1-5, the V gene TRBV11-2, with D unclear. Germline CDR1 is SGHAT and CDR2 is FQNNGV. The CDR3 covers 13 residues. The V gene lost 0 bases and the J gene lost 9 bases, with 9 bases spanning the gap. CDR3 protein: CASSLDIGLPQHF. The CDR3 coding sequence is TGTGCCAGCAGCTTAGATATAGGACTGCCCCAGCATTTT.